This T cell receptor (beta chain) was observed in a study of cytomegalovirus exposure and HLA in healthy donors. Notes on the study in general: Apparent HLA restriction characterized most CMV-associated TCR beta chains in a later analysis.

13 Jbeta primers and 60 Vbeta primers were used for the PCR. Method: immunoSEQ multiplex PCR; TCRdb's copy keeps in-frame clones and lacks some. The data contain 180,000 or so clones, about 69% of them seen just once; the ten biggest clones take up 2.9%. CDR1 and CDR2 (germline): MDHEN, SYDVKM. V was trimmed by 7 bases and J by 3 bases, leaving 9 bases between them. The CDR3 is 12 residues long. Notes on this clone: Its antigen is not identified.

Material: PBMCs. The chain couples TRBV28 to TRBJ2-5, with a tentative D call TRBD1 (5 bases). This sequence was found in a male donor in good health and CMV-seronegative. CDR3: CASTRTKETQYF. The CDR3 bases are TGTGCCAGCACGAGGACAAAAGAGACCCAGTACTTC.